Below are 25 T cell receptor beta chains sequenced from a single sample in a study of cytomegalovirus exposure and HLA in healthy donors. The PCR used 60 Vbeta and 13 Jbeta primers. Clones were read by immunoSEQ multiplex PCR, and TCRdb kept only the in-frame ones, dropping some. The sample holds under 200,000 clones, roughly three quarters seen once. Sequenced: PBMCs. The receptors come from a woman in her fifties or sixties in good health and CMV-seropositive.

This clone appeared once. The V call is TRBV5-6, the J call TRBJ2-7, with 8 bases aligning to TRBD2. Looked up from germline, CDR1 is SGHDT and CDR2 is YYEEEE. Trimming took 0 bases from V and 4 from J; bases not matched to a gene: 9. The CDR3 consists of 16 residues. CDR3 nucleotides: TGTGCCAGCAGCTTGGTCGGGGGGGCAGGGATTTACGAGCAGTACTTC. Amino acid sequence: CASSLVGGAGIYEQYF.

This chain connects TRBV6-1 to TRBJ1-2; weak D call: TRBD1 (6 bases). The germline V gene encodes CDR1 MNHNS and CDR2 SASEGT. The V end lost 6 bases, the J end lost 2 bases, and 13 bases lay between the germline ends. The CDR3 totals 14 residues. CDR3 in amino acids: CASRPQGLNYGYTF. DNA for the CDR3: TGTGCCAGCAGACCACAGGGCCTAAACTATGGCTACACCTTC.

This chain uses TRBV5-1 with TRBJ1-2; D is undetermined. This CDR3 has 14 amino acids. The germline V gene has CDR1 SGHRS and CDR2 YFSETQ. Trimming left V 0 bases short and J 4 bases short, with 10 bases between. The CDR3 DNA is TGCGCCAGCAGCTTGGCCTTGCGGGCCTATGGCTACACCTTC. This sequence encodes CASSLALRAYGYTF.

This CDR3 reads CAWTELSTNEKLFF. The CDR3 bases are TGTGCCTGGACGGAGTTATCAACTAATGAAAAACTGTTTTTT. The genes are TRBV30 and TRBJ1-4; D unclear. CDR1 is GTSNPN and CDR2 is SVGIG in the germline V gene (reference sequence). The V end was cut by 4 bases, the J end by 0 bases, with 9 bases between. This CDR3 is built from 14 residues.

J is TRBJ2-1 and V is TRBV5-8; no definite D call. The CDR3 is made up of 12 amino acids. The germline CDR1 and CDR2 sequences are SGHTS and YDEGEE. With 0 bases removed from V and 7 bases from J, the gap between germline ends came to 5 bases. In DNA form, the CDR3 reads TGTGCCAGCAGCTTGGGTCCTAATGAGCAGTTCTTC. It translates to CASSLGPNEQFF.

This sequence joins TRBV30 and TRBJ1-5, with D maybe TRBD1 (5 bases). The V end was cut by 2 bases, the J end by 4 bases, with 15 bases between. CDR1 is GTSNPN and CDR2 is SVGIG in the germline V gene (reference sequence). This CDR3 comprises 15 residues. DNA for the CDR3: TGTGCCTGGAGTCAAACCTCAGGGCTTAATCAGCCCCAGCATTTT. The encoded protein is CAWSQTSGLNQPQHF. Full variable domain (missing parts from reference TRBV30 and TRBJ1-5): SQTIHQWPATLVQPVGSPLSLECTVEGTSNPNLYWYRQAAGRGLQLLFYSVGIGQISSEVPQNLSASRPQDRQFILSSKKLLLSDSGFYLCAWSQTSGLNQPQHFGDGTRLSIL.

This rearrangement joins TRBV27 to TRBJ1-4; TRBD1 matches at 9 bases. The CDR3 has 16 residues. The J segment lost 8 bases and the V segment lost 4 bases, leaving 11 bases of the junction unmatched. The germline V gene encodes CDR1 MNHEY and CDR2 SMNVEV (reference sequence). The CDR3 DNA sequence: TGTGCCAGCAGTTCAGACAGGACAGGGGTGGTAGAAAAACTGTTTTTT. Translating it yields CASSSDRTGVVEKLFF.

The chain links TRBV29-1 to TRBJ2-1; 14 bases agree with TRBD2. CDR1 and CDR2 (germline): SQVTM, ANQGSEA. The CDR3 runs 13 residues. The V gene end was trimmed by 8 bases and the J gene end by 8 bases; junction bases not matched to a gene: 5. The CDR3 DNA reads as TGCAGCTCCGGGACTAGCGGGAGAGATGAGCAGTTCTTC. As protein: CSSGTSGRDEQFF.

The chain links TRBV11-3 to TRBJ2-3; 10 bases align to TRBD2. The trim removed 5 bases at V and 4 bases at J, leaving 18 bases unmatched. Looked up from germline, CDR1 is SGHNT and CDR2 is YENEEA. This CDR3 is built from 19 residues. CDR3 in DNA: TGTGCCAGCAGCCCAATAGGGAGGGGAGCGGGGGGGAGGCCAGATACGCAGTATTTT. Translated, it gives CASSPIGRGAGGRPDTQYF.

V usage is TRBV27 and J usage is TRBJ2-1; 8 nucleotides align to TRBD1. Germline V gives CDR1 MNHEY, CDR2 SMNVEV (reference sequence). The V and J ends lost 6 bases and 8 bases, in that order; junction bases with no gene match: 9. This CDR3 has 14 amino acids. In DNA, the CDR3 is TGTGCCAGCAGCAACAGGGGGGTCATCGATGAGCAGTTCTTC. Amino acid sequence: CASSNRGVIDEQFF.

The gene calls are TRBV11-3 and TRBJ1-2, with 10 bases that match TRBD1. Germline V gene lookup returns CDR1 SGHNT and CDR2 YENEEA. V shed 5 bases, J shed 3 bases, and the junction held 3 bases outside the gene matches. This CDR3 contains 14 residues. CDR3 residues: CASSDDRGHYGYTF. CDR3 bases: TGTGCCAGCAGCGACGACAGGGGGCACTATGGCTACACCTTC.

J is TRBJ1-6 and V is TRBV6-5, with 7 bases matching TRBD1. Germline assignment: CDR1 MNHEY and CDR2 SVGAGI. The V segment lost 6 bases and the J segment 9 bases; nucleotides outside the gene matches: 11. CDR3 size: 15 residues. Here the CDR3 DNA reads TGTGCCAGCAGGTCCCAGGGGGTTTCAGGTTCACCCCTCCACTTT. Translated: CASRSQGVSGSPLHF.

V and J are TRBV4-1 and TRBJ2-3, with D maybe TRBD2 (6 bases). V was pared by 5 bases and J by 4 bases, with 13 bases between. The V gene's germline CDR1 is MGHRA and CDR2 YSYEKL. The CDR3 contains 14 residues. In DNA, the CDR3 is TGCGCCAGCAGCGGAACGGGGGAGGCAGATACGCAGTATTTT. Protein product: CASSGTGEADTQYF.

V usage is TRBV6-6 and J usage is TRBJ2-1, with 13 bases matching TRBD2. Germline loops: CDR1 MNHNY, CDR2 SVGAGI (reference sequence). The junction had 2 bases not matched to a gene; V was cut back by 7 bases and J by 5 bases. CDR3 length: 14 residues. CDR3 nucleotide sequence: TGTGCCAGCATCGGGACTAGCGGGGACAATGAGCAGTTCTTC. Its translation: CASIGTSGDNEQFF.

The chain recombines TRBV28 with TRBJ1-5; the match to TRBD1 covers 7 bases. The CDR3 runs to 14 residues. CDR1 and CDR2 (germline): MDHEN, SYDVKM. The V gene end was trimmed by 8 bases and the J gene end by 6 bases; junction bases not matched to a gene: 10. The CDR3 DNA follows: TGTGCCAGCGCTTACGGAGGGGGCGGTCAGCCCCAGCATTTT. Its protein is CASAYGGGGQPQHF.

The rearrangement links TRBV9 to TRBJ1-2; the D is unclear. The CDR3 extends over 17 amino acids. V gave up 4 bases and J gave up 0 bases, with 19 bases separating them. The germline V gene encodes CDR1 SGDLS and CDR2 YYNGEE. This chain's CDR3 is CASSPGGRVSANYGYTF. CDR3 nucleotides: TGTGCCAGCAGCCCCGGAGGGAGGGTAAGCGCTAACTATGGCTACACCTTC.

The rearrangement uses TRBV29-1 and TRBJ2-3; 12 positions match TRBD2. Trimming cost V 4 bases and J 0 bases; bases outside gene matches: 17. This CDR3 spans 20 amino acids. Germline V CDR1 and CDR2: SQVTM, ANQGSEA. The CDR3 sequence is CSVGRPLTGGTSGSTDTQYF. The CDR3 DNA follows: TGCAGCGTTGGCCGACCCCTAACGGGGGGGACTAGCGGGAGCACAGATACGCAGTATTTT.

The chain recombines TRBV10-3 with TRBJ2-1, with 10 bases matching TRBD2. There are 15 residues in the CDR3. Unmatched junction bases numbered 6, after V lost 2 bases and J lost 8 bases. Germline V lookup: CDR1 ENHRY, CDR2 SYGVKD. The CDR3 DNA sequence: TGTGCCATCAGTGAGGGTAGCGGGAGGAGTGATGAGCAGTTCTTC. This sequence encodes CAISEGSGRSDEQFF.

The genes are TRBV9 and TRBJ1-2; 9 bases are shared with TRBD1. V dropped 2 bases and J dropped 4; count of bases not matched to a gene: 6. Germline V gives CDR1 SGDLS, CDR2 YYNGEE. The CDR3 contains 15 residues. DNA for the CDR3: TGTGCCAGCAGCGTCGGGACAGGGAGCGGCTATGGCTACACCTTC. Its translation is CASSVGTGSGYGYTF.

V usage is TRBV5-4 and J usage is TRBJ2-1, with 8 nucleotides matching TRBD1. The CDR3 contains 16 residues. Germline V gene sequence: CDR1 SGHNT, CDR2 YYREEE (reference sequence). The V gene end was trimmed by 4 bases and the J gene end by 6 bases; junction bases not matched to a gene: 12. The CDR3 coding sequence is TGTGCCAGCAGCCCCCGAGACAGGGGAAGGGGCAATGAGCAGTTCTTC. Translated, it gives CASSPRDRGRGNEQFF.

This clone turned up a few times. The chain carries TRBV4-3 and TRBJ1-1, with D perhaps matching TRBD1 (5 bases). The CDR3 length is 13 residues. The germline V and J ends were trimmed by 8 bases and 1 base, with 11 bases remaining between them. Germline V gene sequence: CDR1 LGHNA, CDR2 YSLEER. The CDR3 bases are TGCGCCAGCTCGGACACAACGAACACTGAAGCTTTCTTT. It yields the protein CASSDTTNTEAFF.

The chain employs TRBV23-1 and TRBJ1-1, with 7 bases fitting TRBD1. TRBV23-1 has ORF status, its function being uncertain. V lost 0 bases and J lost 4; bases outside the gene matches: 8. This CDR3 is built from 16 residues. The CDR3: CASSQSKGARATEAFF. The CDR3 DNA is TGCGCCAGCAGTCAATCGAAGGGGGCGCGTGCCACTGAAGCTTTCTTT.

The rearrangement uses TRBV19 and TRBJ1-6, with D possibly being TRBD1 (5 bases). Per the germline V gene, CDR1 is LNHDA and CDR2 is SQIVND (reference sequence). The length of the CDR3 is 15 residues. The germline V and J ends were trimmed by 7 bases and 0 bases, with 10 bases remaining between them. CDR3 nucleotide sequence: TGTGCCAGTACCCAGGGAAGCTCCTATAATTCACCCCTCCACTTT. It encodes CASTQGSSYNSPLHF.

In DNA form, the CDR3 reads TGTGCCAGCAGCTTAGCGGGGGCCAACACTGAAGCTTTCTTT. It specifies CASSLAGANTEAFF. This chain connects TRBV7-9 to TRBJ1-1; D perhaps matches TRBD1 (6 bases). CDR3 length: 14 residues. Trimming took 0 bases from V and 2 from J, leaving 7 bases between them. Germline CDR1 SEHNR, CDR2 FQNEAQ (reference sequence).

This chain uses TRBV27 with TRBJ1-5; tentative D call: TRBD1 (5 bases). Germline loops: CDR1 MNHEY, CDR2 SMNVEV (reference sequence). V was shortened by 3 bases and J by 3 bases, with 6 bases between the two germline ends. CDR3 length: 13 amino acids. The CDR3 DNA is TGTGCCAGCAGTTTGGGACTCAATCAGCCCCAGCATTTT. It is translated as CASSLGLNQPQHF.